This entry features one T cell receptor (beta chain) sequence. No antigen is known for it. The CDR3 consists of 14 residues. CDR1 SEHNR and CDR2 FQNEAQ come from the germline V gene (reference sequence). Trimming pared 2 bases from V and 1 base from J, leaving 9 bases between. Profiled with immunoSEQ multiplex PCR; TCRdb holds only in-frame clones, not every one. This sample yields about 160,000 clones, of which roughly 96% are seen a single time; under 0.9% belongs to the top ten. These data are taken from a study of cytomegalovirus exposure and HLA in healthy donors. Study-level findings and limits: Generally TCR sequences proved uncommon, though certain public TCRs appeared in numerous donors.

What was sequenced was PBMCs. This TCR was recovered from a woman under 30 in good health and CMV-seronegative. The chain links TRBV7-9 to TRBJ2-7; the D is unclear. The CDR3 DNA is TGTGCCAGCAGCTTAATGTCGGGTTCCTACGAGCAGTACTTC. It yields the protein CASSLMSGSYEQYF.